The 7 T cell receptor beta chains presented below share a single source sample, sequenced in a study of blood T cells in healthy people across ages. Alongside a J-beta primer mix, a sample-barcoded 5' primer served in a second PCR lasting roughly 6 to 12 cycles. TCRdb ran MiXCR on the 5' RACE reads and lists one entry per CDR3 protein. The table records around 1,100,000 distinct CDR3 sequences, roughly two fifths of them present only once. The sample taken for sequencing was blood. The receptors were gathered from a man younger than 30 in good health.

The rearrangement joins TRBV12-3 or TRBV12-4 to TRBJ1-5; D is possibly TRBD1 (5 bases). V lost 6 bases, J lost 3 bases, and 12 bases lay in between. The CDR3 is 14 residues long. The CDR3 nucleotides are TGTGCCAGCAGCATTAGGGACGCCAATCAGCCCCAGCATTTT. Translation: CASSIRDANQPQHF.

This chain links TRBV6-2 or TRBV6-3 with TRBJ2-1; the D call may be TRBD1 or TRBD2 (5 bases each). Germline V gene lookup returns CDR1 MNHEY and CDR2 SVGEGT. The ends were cut back, 8 bases at V and 3 bases at J, with 20 bases in the middle. The CDR3 runs to 16 residues. Here the CDR3 DNA reads TGTGCCAGCGCCCCCCTCCCCGGGACCTTCTACAATGAGCAGTTCTTC. Its protein is CASAPLPGTFYNEQFF.

This clonotype was counted between two and nine times. This chain's CDR3 is CASSFSAVRQETQYF. The CDR3 region has the DNA TGTGCCAGCAGTTTTTCGGCAGTCCGCCAAGAGACCCAGTACTTC. This chain links TRBV12-3 or TRBV12-4 with TRBJ2-5; D call uncertain. The V end was cut by 3 bases, the J end by 1 base, with 12 bases between. The CDR3 is made up of 15 amino acids.

The chain couples TRBV4-3 to TRBJ2-4; D ambiguous. TRBJ2-7 matches the DNA end more closely, so the J call is doubtful. This CDR3 has 14 amino acids. From germline, CDR1 is LGHNA and CDR2 YSLEER. In DNA, the CDR3 is TGCGCCAGCAGCCAAGAGTACCAAAGCTACGAGCAGTACTTC. This translates into CASSQEYQSYEQYF.

This clonotype was counted a single time. The CDR3: CASSQDLGRASYNEQYF. The CDR3 DNA reads as TGCGCCAGCAGCCAAGATCTCGGGAGAGCCTCCTACAATGAGCAGTACTTC. V gene TRBV4-3 combines with J gene TRBJ2-4, with a tentative D call TRBD2 (6 bases). The germline V and J ends were trimmed by 0 bases and 13 bases, with 25 bases remaining between them. CDR1 is LGHNA, CDR2 YSLEER, per germline. This CDR3 contains 17 residues.

A few counts support this clonotype. The chain has TRBV11-2 and TRBJ2-7; D possibly corresponds to TRBD2 (6 bases). V was trimmed by 2 bases and J by 4 bases, leaving 15 bases between them. Germline V gene sequence: CDR1 SGHAT, CDR2 FQNNGV. The CDR3 has 15 residues. CDR3 residues: CASSLLRDFGYEQYF. CDR3 DNA sequence: TGTGCCAGCAGCTTACTACGGGACTTTGGGTACGAGCAGTACTTC.

CDR3 nucleotide sequence: TGTGCCAGCAGCTTAGCGAGTAACCTGGAGACCCAGTACTTC. This gives the protein CASSLASNLETQYF. The chain uses TRBV7-8 and TRBJ2-5; no clear D gene. Per the germline V gene, CDR1 is SGHVS and CDR2 is FQNEAQ. This CDR3 is 14 amino acids long. The V end was cut by 0 bases, the J end by 5 bases, with 10 bases between.